The clone carrying this T cell receptor beta chain was detected once. This sample includes further DNA sequences coding for the same CDR3. With 2 bases removed from V and 2 bases from J, the gap between germline ends came to 7 bases. The CDR3 extends over 14 amino acids. The V gene's germline CDR1 is MDHEN and CDR2 SYDVKM. This specimen comes from a study of cytomegalovirus exposure and HLA in healthy donors. Vbeta (60) and Jbeta (13) primers were used in the PCR. Produced via immunoSEQ multiplex PCR; TCRdb's table is partial and in-frame only. The sample consists of 80,000 to 95,000 clones, almost 80% of them appearing once.

The sample consisted of PBMCs. The gene calls are TRBV28 and TRBJ2-1; D might be TRBD2 (5 bases). The source is a female donor in good health and CMV-seronegative. Written as DNA, the CDR3 is TGTGCCAGCAGTTTAGGCGGGCCCTACAATGAGCAGTTCTTC. Its protein is CASSLGGPYNEQFF.